A selection of T cell receptor beta chains follows, all from one sample in a study of early T cells in non-severe SARS-CoV-2 infection. TCRdb reprocessed the 5' RACE reads with MiXCR, giving one entry per CDR3 protein. The sample holds about 69,000 distinct CDR3 sequences; 9.5% are singletons and the top ten take around 5.5%. Source material: whole blood. Source of these receptors: an adult who was a healthcare worker with PCR-confirmed SARS-CoV-2 infection or an uninfected control (not recorded which). The CDR3 runs from the conserved cysteine through the conserved F or W. Fields, in order: CDR3 protein, CDR3 DNA, clone size, J gene, D gene, V gene. D genes are given only for firm matches. Where a row states a size, it is once, few, many or the class of an expanded clone; other rows omit it.

cdr3_aa: CASSQSARYNEQFF
cdr3_nt: TGTGCCAGCAGCCAATCGGCTCGTTACAATGAGCAGTTCTTC
clone_size: many
j_call: TRBJ2-1
d_call: .
v_call: TRBV3-1

cdr3_aa: CASSDSQETQYF
cdr3_nt: TGTGCCAGCAGTGACTCCCAAGAGACCCAGTACTTC
clone_size: few
j_call: TRBJ2-5
d_call: .
v_call: TRBV6-4

cdr3_aa: CASSFGQTATGNTIYF
cdr3_nt: TGTGCCAGCAGTTTCGGACAGACTGCCACTGGAAACACCATATATTTT
clone_size: few
j_call: TRBJ1-3
d_call: .
v_call: TRBV12-3/TRBV12-4

cdr3_aa: CASSLGSGQQETQYF
cdr3_nt: TGTGCCAGCAGCTTAGGGTCGGGCCAGCAAGAGACCCAGTACTTC
clone_size: many
j_call: TRBJ2-5
d_call: .
v_call: TRBV11-2

cdr3_aa: CASSQTRLPSRSYEQYF
cdr3_nt: TGTGCCAGCAGCCAAACGAGGCTCCCTAGCCGCTCCTACGAGCAGTACTTC
clone_size: many
j_call: TRBJ2-7
d_call: .
v_call: TRBV4-2

cdr3_aa: CASSGLAGTRSYNEQFF
cdr3_nt: TGTGCCAGCAGTGGACTAGCGGGGACCCGCTCCTACAATGAGCAGTTCTTC
clone_size: .
j_call: TRBJ2-1
d_call: TRBD2
v_call: TRBV2

cdr3_aa: CASSKTQQGYGYTF
cdr3_nt: TGTGCCAGCAGTAAGACCCAACAGGGCTATGGCTACACCTTC
clone_size: few
j_call: TRBJ1-2
d_call: .
v_call: TRBV2

cdr3_aa: CASNSAGPHLAQYF
cdr3_nt: TGTGCCAGCAATTCGGCGGGACCCCATTTGGCCCAGTACTTC
clone_size: few
j_call: TRBJ2-5
d_call: .
v_call: TRBV7-9

cdr3_aa: CASSKEQAHQPQHF
cdr3_nt: TGTGCCAGTAGTAAGGAACAGGCTCATCAGCCCCAGCATTTT
clone_size: many
j_call: TRBJ1-5
d_call: .
v_call: TRBV19

cdr3_aa: CASSLAENTGELFF
cdr3_nt: TGTGCCAGCAGCTTAGCTGAGAACACCGGGGAGCTGTTTTTT
clone_size: many
j_call: TRBJ2-2
d_call: .
v_call: TRBV7-8

cdr3_aa: CSARGGPGNQPQHF
cdr3_nt: TGCAGTGCCAGGGGGGGCCCGGGCAATCAGCCCCAGCATTTT
clone_size: .
j_call: TRBJ1-5
d_call: TRBD1
v_call: TRBV20-1

cdr3_aa: CASSLIQGARTYEQYF
cdr3_nt: TGTGCCAGCAGTCTGATACAGGGGGCGCGTACCTACGAGCAGTACTTC
clone_size: few
j_call: TRBJ2-7
d_call: TRBD1
v_call: TRBV27

cdr3_aa: CSARDYSSYEQYF
cdr3_nt: TGCAGCGCTAGGGACTATAGCTCCTACGAGCAGTACTTC
clone_size: .
j_call: TRBJ2-7
d_call: TRBD2
v_call: TRBV29-1

cdr3_aa: CASSAVDFSYNEQFF
cdr3_nt: TGTGCCAGCAGCGCGGTAGACTTCTCCTACAATGAGCAGTTCTTC
clone_size: .
j_call: TRBJ2-1
d_call: .
v_call: TRBV9

cdr3_aa: CASSRQGAKNIQYF
cdr3_nt: TGTGCCAGTAGTCGACAGGGGGCCAAAAACATTCAGTACTTC
clone_size: .
j_call: TRBJ2-4
d_call: TRBD1
v_call: TRBV19

cdr3_aa: CASSAGQGRDNEQFF
cdr3_nt: TGTGCCAGCAGCGCAGGACAGGGGAGGGACAATGAGCAGTTCTTC
clone_size: .
j_call: TRBJ2-1
d_call: TRBD1
v_call: TRBV9

cdr3_aa: CASSLGTEYYEQYF
cdr3_nt: TGCGCCAGCAGCTTGGGTACAGAATACTACGAGCAGTACTTC
clone_size: many
j_call: TRBJ2-7
d_call: .
v_call: TRBV5-1

cdr3_aa: CASSELGTGVGTEAFF
cdr3_nt: TGTGCCAGCAGTGAATTGGGGACAGGGGTTGGCACTGAAGCTTTCTTT
clone_size: many
j_call: TRBJ1-1
d_call: TRBD1
v_call: TRBV2

cdr3_aa: CASSPGTGGLAAYTGELFF
cdr3_nt: TGTGCCAGCAGCCCCGGGACAGGGGGACTAGCGGCTTACACCGGGGAGCTGTTTTTT
clone_size: few
j_call: TRBJ2-2
d_call: .
v_call: TRBV11-2

cdr3_aa: CSASRGEGVAFF
cdr3_nt: TGCAGTGCTAGCCGCGGAGAGGGGGTGGCTTTCTTT
clone_size: many
j_call: TRBJ1-1
d_call: .
v_call: TRBV20-1

cdr3_aa: CASSKAGEDASSGNTIYF
cdr3_nt: TGTGCCAGCAGCAAAGCGGGTGAGGACGCCAGCTCTGGAAACACCATATATTTT
clone_size: many
j_call: TRBJ1-3
d_call: .
v_call: TRBV21-1

cdr3_aa: CASSRVTGELFF
cdr3_nt: TGTGCCAGCAGCCGGGTCACCGGGGAGCTGTTTTTT
clone_size: .
j_call: TRBJ2-2
d_call: .
v_call: TRBV9

cdr3_aa: CASSCGGIALDEQYF
cdr3_nt: TGTGCCAGCAGTTGCGGGGGTATCGCCCTAGACGAGCAGTACTTC
clone_size: .
j_call: TRBJ2-7
d_call: TRBD2
v_call: TRBV6-5

cdr3_aa: CSVSGTGQYEQYF
cdr3_nt: TGCAGCGTTTCCGGGACAGGGCAATACGAGCAGTACTTC
clone_size: few
j_call: TRBJ2-7
d_call: TRBD1
v_call: TRBV29-1

cdr3_aa: CASRISSGPHNEQFF
cdr3_nt: TGTGCCAGTAGAATTTCTAGCGGGCCACACAATGAGCAGTTCTTC
clone_size: many
j_call: TRBJ2-1
d_call: TRBD2
v_call: TRBV19

cdr3_aa: CASSRDRSYEQYF
cdr3_nt: TGTGCCAGCAGCCGGGACAGGTCCTACGAGCAGTACTTC
clone_size: many
j_call: TRBJ2-7
d_call: TRBD1
v_call: TRBV6-4

cdr3_aa: CASSLEVRGEEQFF
cdr3_nt: TGTGCCAGCAGCTTAGAGGTTCGGGGAGAAGAGCAGTTCTTC
clone_size: .
j_call: TRBJ2-1
d_call: .
v_call: TRBV11-2

cdr3_aa: CASSDGPTPFYEQYF
cdr3_nt: TGCGCCAGCAGTGACGGGCCGACCCCTTTCTACGAGCAGTACTTC
clone_size: medium-sized
j_call: TRBJ2-7
d_call: .
v_call: TRBV10-2

cdr3_aa: CSARDPRGDYEQYF
cdr3_nt: TGCAGTGCTAGAGATCCGCGGGGGGACTACGAGCAGTACTTC
clone_size: many
j_call: TRBJ2-7
d_call: TRBD2
v_call: TRBV20-1

cdr3_aa: CASTSKETQYF
cdr3_nt: TGTGCCAGCACGAGCAAAGAGACCCAGTACTTC
clone_size: .
j_call: TRBJ2-5
d_call: .
v_call: TRBV7-2

cdr3_aa: CASSETAMNTEAFF
cdr3_nt: TGTGCCAGCAGTGAAACAGCCATGAACACTGAAGCTTTCTTT
clone_size: many
j_call: TRBJ1-1
d_call: .
v_call: TRBV25-1

cdr3_aa: CASSESLLGGQFF
cdr3_nt: TGCGCCAGCAGTGAGTCTCTACTAGGGGGGCAGTTCTTC
clone_size: .
j_call: TRBJ2-1
d_call: .
v_call: TRBV10-2

cdr3_aa: CASSIDGGISYEQYF
cdr3_nt: TGTGCCAGTAGTATAGATGGCGGGATCTCCTACGAGCAGTACTTC
clone_size: many
j_call: TRBJ2-7
d_call: .
v_call: TRBV19

cdr3_aa: CASSHTYSGANVLTF
cdr3_nt: TGTGCCAGCAGCCATACTTACTCTGGGGCCAACGTCCTGACTTTC
clone_size: .
j_call: TRBJ2-6
d_call: .
v_call: TRBV3-1

cdr3_aa: CASSASNRGDYGYTF
cdr3_nt: TGTGCCAGCAGTGCCTCAAACAGGGGCGACTATGGCTACACCTTC
clone_size: many
j_call: TRBJ1-2
d_call: TRBD1
v_call: TRBV25-1

cdr3_aa: CASSYFWSGTSGSYEQYF
cdr3_nt: TGTGCCAGCAGTTACTTCTGGTCCGGGACTAGCGGTTCCTACGAGCAGTACTTC
clone_size: .
j_call: TRBJ2-7
d_call: TRBD2
v_call: TRBV6-5

cdr3_aa: CASSYIPGLATNTGELFF
cdr3_nt: TGTGCCAGCAGTTACATACCGGGACTAGCGACGAACACCGGGGAGCTGTTTTTT
clone_size: many
j_call: TRBJ2-2
d_call: TRBD2
v_call: TRBV28

cdr3_aa: CAIRPGQRNNEQFF
cdr3_nt: TGTGCCATCAGACCGGGACAGAGGAACAATGAGCAGTTCTTC
clone_size: few
j_call: TRBJ2-1
d_call: TRBD1
v_call: TRBV10-3

cdr3_aa: CASSLRRGATRDYNEQFF
cdr3_nt: TGTGCCAGCAGCTTACGGCGGGGGGCTACTCGGGACTACAATGAGCAGTTCTTC
clone_size: many
j_call: TRBJ2-1
d_call: TRBD2
v_call: TRBV11-2

cdr3_aa: CASSQHERVREQYF
cdr3_nt: TGCGCCAGCAGCCAACACGAGCGGGTCCGGGAGCAGTACTTC
clone_size: once
j_call: TRBJ2-7
d_call: .
v_call: TRBV4-1

cdr3_aa: CSAQAWDRDPDTQYF
cdr3_nt: TGCAGTGCTCAAGCCTGGGACAGGGACCCAGATACGCAGTATTTT
clone_size: many
j_call: TRBJ2-3
d_call: TRBD1
v_call: TRBV20-1

cdr3_aa: CASGTAYNEQFF
cdr3_nt: TGTGCCAGCGGGACAGCCTACAATGAGCAGTTCTTC
clone_size: many
j_call: TRBJ2-1
d_call: TRBD1
v_call: TRBV19

cdr3_aa: CASRRTWDRDNYGYTF
cdr3_nt: TGTGCCAGCCGCCGAACCTGGGACAGAGATAACTATGGCTACACCTTC
clone_size: .
j_call: TRBJ1-2
d_call: TRBD1
v_call: TRBV27

cdr3_aa: CASSLQGASTDTQYF
cdr3_nt: TGTGCCAGCAGCCTACAGGGGGCGAGCACAGATACGCAGTATTTT
clone_size: many
j_call: TRBJ2-3
d_call: TRBD1
v_call: TRBV7-2

cdr3_aa: CASSPGFGARTGELFF
cdr3_nt: TGTGCCAGCAGCCCCGGGTTCGGGGCCCGGACCGGGGAGCTGTTTTTT
clone_size: few
j_call: TRBJ2-2
d_call: .
v_call: TRBV6-5

cdr3_aa: CASSLSGRVDEQFF
cdr3_nt: TGCGCCAGCAGCTTGTCCGGGAGGGTAGATGAGCAGTTCTTC
clone_size: many
j_call: TRBJ2-1
d_call: TRBD2
v_call: TRBV5-1

cdr3_aa: CASTTRTSLYEQYF
cdr3_nt: TGTGCCAGCACCACTAGGACCTCTCTATACGAGCAGTACTTC
clone_size: many
j_call: TRBJ2-7
d_call: .
v_call: TRBV12-3/TRBV12-4

cdr3_aa: CASSRSGRGTYNEQFF
cdr3_nt: TGTGCCAGCAGCCGTAGCGGGAGGGGTACCTACAATGAGCAGTTCTTC
clone_size: few
j_call: TRBJ2-1
d_call: TRBD2
v_call: TRBV7-2